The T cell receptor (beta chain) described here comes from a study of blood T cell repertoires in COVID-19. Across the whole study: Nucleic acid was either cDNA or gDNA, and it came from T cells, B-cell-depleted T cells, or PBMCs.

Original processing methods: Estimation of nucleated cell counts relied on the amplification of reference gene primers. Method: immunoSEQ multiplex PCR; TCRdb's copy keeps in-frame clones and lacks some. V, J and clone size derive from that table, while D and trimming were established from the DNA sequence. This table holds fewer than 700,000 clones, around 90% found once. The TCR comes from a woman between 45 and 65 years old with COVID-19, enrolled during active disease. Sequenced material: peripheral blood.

CDR3 sequence (DNA): TGTGCCAGCAGCCCCGGGACTCCCTCCTACGAGCAGTACTTC. It yields the protein CASSPGTPSYEQYF. The V and J genes are TRBV3-1 (or the pseudogene TRBV3-2) and TRBJ2-7, with D possibly matching TRBD2 (6 bases). This CDR3 comprises 14 residues. Germline V gene lookup returns CDR1 LGHDT and CDR2 YNNKEL (reference sequence). V was cut by 4 bases and J by 0 bases, with 10 bases left in between.